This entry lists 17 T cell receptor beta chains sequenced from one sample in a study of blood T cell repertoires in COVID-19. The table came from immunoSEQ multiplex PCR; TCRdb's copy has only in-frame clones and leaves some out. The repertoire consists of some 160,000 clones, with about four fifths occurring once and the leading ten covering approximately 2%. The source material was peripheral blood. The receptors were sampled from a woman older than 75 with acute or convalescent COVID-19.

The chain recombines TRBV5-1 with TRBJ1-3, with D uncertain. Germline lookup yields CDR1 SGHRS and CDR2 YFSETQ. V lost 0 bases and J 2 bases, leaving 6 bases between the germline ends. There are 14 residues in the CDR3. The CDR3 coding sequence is TGCGCCAGCAGCTTGGGGTCTACTGGAAACACCATATATTTT. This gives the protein CASSLGSTGNTIYF.

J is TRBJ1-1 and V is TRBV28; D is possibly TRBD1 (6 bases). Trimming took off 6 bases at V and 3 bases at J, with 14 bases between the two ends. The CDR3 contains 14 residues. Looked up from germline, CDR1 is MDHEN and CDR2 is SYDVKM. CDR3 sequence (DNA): TGTGCCAGCAGAGCACACAGGGATGACACTGAAGCTTTCTTT. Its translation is CASRAHRDDTEAFF.

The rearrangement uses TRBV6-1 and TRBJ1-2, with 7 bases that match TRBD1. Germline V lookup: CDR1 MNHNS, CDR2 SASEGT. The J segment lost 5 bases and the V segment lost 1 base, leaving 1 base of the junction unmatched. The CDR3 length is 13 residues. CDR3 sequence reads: CASSEGQGYGYTF. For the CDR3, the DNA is TGTGCCAGCAGTGAAGGACAGGGATATGGCTACACCTTC.

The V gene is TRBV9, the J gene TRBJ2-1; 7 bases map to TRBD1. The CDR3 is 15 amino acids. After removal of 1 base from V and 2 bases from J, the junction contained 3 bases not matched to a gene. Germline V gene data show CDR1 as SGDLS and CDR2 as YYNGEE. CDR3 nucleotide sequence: TGTGCCAGCAGCGTAACAGGGACAGCCTACAATGAGCAGTTCTTC. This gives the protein CASSVTGTAYNEQFF.

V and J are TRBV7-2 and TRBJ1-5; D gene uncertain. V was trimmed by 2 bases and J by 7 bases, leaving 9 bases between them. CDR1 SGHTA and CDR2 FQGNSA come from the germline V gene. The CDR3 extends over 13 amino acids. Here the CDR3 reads CASSLSISQPQHF. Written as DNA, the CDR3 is TGTGCCAGCAGCTTATCCATAAGCCAGCCCCAGCATTTT.

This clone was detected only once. Here the CDR3 reads CASSYYSGVSTDTQYF. Here the CDR3 DNA reads TGTGCCAGCAGTTACTACTCGGGGGTGAGCACAGATACGCAGTATTTT. J is TRBJ2-3 and V is TRBV6-6, with D possibly being TRBD2 (6 bases). Germline V gene lookup returns CDR1 MNHNY and CDR2 SVGAGI (reference sequence). This CDR3 is 16 amino acids long. The V and J ends lost 1 base and 0 bases respectively, with 11 bases between them.

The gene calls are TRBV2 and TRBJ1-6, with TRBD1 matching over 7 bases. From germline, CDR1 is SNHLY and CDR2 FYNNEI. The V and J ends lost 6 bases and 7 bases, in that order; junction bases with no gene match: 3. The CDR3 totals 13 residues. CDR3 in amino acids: CASSDRENSPLHF. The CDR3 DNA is TGTGCCAGCAGCGACAGGGAAAATTCACCCCTCCACTTT.

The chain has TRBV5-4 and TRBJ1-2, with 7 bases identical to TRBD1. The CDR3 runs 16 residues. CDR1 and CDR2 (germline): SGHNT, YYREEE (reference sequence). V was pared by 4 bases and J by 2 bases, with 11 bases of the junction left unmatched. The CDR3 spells CASSLNRGQINYGYTF. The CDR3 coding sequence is TGTGCCAGCAGCCTTAACAGGGGACAGATCAACTATGGCTACACCTTC.

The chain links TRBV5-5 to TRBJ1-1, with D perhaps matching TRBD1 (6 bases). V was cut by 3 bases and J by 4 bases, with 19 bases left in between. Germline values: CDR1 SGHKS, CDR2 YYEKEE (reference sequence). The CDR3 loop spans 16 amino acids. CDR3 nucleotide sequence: TGTGCCAGCAGCTCTAGGGGGAGGGAGAGTGGCACTGAAGCTTTCTTT. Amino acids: CASSSRGRESGTEAFF.

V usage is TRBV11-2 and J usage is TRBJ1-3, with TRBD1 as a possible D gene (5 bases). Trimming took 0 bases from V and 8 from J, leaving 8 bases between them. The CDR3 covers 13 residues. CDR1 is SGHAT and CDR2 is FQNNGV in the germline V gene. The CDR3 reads CASSLDRAYTIYF. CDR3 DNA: TGTGCCAGCAGCTTAGACAGGGCATACACCATATATTTT.

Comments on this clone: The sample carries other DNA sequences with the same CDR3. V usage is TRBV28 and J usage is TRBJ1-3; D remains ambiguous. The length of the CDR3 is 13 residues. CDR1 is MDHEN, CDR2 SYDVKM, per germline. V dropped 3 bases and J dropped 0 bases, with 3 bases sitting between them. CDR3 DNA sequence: TGTGCCAGCAGTTTCCTCTCTGGAAACACCATATATTTT. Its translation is CASSFLSGNTIYF.

The CDR3 spells CATDRQGPQHF. The CDR3 DNA sequence: TGTGCCACCGATCGTCAGGGGCCCCAGCATTTT. The rearrangement uses TRBV28 and TRBJ1-5, with a possible D match to TRBD1 (5 bases). The length of the CDR3 is 11 residues. Trimming took off 10 bases at V and 9 bases at J, with 13 bases between the two ends. Germline CDR1 reads MDHEN; CDR2 reads SYDVKM.

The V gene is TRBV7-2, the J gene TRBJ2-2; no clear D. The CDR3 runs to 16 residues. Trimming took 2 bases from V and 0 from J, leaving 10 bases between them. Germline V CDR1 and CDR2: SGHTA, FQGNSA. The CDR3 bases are TGTGCCAGCAGCTTACCGGTTGTGGCGAACACCGGGGAGCTGTTTTTT. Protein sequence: CASSLPVVANTGELFF. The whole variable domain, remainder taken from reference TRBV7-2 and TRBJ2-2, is GAGVSQSPSNKVTEKGKDVELRCDPISGHTALYWYRQSLGQGLEFLIYFQGNSAPDKSGLPSDRFSAERTGGSVSTLTIQRTQQEDSAVYLCASSLPVVANTGELFFGEGSRLTVL.

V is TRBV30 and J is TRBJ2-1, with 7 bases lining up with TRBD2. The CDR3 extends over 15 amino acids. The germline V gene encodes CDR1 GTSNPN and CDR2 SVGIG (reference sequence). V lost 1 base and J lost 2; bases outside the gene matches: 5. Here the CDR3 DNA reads TGTGCCTGGAGTGCCGGGAGGACCCCCTACAATGAGCAGTTCTTC. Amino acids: CAWSAGRTPYNEQFF.

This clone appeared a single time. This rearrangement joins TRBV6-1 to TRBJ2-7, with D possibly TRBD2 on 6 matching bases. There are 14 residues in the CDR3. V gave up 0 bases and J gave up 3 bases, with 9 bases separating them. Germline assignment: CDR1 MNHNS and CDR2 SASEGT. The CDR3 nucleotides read TGTGCCAGCAGTGAAGCGTGGCGGGGCTACGAGCAGTACTTC. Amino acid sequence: CASSEAWRGYEQYF.

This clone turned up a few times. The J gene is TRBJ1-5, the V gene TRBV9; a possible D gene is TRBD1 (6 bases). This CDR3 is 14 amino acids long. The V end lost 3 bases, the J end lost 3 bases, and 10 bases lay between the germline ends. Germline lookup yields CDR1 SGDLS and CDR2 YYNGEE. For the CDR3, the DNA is TGTGCCAGCAGCGCGGACAGTAACAATCAGCCCCAGCATTTT. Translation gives CASSADSNNQPQHF.

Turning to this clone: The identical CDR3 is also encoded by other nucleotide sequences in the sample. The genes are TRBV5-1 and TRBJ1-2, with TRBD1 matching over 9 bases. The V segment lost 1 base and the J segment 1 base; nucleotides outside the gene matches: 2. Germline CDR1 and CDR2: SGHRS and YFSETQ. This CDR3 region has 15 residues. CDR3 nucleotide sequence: TGCGCCAGCAGCTTGCGGACAGGGGATAACTATGGCTACACCTTC. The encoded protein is CASSLRTGDNYGYTF.